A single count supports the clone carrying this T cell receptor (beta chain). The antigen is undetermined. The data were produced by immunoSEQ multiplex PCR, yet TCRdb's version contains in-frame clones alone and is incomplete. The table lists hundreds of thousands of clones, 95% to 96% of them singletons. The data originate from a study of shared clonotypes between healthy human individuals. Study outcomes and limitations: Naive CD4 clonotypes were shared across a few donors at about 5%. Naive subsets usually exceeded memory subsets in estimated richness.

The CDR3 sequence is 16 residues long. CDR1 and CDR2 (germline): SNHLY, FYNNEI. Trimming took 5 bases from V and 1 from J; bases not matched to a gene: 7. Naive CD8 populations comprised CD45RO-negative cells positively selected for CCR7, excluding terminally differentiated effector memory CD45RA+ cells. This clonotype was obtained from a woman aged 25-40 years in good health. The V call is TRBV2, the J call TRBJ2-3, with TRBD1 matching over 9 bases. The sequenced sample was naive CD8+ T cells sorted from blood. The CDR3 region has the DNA TGTGCCAGCAGTATGACAGGGGGTGCCGGCACAGATACGCAGTATTTT. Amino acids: CASSMTGGAGTDTQYF.